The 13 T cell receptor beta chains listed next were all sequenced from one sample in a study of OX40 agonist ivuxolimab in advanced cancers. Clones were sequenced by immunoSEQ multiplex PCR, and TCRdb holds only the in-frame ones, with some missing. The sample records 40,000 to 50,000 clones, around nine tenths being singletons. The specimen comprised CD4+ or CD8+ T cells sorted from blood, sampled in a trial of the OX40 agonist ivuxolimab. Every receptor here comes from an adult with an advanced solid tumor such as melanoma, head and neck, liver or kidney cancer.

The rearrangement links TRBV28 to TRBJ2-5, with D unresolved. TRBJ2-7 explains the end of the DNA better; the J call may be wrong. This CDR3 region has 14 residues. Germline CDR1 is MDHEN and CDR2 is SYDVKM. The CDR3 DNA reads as TGTGCCAGCACCCAAGGCGTAGGGACCTACGAGCAGTACTTC. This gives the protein CASTQGVGTYEQYF.

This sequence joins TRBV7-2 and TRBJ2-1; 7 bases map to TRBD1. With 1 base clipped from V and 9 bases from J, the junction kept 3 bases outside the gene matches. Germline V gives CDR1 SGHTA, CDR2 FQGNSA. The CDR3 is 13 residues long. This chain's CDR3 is CASSLVTGIEQFF. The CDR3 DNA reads TGTGCCAGCAGCTTAGTGACAGGGATTGAGCAGTTCTTC.

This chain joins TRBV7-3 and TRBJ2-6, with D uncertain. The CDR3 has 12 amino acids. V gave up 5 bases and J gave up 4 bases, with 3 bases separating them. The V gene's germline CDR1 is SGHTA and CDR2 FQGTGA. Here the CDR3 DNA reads TGTGCCAGCAGCCGAGGGGCCAACGTCCTGACTTTC. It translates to CASSRGANVLTF. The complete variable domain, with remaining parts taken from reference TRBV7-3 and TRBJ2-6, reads GAGVSQTPSNKVTEKGKYVELRCDPISGHTALYWYRQSLGQGPEFLIYFQGTGAADDSGLPNDRFFAVRPEGSVSTLKIQRTERGDSAVYLCASSRGANVLTFGAGSRLTVL.

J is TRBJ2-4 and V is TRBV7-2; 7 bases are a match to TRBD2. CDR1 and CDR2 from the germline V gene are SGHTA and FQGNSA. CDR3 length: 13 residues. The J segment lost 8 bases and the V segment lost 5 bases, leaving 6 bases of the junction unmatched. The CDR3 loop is CASSQREEDIQYF. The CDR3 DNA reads TGTGCCAGCAGCCAACGGGAGGAGGACATTCAGTACTTC.

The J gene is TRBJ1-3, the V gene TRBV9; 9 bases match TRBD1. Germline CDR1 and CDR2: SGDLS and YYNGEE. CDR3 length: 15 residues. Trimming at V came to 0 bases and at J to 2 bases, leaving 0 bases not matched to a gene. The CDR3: CASSVGTGAGNTIYF. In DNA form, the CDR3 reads TGTGCCAGCAGCGTAGGGACAGGGGCTGGAAACACCATATATTTT.

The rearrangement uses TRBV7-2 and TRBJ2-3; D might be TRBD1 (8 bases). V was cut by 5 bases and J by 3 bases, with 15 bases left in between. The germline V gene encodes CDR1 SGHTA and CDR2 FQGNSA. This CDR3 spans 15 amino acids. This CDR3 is CASSRQGRGTDTQYF. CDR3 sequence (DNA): TGTGCCAGCAGCAGACAGGGGAGGGGGACAGATACGCAGTATTTT.

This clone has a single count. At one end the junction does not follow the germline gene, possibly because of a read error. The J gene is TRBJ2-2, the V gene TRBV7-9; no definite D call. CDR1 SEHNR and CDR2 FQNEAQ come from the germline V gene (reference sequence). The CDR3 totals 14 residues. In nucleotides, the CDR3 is TGTGCCAGCAGCTTAGACCGGAACCCCGGGGAGCTGTTTTTT. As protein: CASSLDRNPGELFF.

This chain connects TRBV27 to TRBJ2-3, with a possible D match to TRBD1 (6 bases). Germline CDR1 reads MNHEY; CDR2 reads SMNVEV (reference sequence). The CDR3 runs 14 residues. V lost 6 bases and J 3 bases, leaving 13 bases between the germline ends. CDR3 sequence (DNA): TGTGCCAGCAGCGGACAGTTCGTAACAGATACGCAGTATTTT. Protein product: CASSGQFVTDTQYF.

The CDR3 protein is CASSLSRVSELDTQYF. CDR3 nucleotides: TGTGCCAGCAGTTTATCACGGGTGAGCGAGCTAGATACGCAGTATTTT. The chain couples TRBV27 to TRBJ2-3; no clear D gene. The V gene's germline CDR1 is MNHEY and CDR2 SMNVEV (reference sequence). The CDR3 sequence is 16 residues long. The germline V and J ends were trimmed by 0 bases and 5 bases, with 15 bases remaining between them.

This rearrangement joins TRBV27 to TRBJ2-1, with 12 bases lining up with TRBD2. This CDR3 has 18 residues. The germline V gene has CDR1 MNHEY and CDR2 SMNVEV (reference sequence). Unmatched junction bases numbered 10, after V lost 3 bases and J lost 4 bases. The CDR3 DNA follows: TGTGCCAGCAGTTTCTGGCTAGCGGGAGGGCCGGGGTACAATGAGCAGTTCTTC. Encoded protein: CASSFWLAGGPGYNEQFF.

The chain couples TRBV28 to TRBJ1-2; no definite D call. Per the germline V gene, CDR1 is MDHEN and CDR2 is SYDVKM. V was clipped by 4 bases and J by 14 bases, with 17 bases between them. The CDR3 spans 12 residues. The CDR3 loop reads CASSSIPGRGTF. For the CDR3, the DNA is TGTGCCAGCAGTTCCATTCCCGGACGCGGAACCTTC.

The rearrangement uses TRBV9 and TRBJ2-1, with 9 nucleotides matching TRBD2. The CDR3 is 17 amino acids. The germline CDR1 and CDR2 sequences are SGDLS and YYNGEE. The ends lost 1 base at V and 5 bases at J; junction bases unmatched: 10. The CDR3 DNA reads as TGTGCCAGCAGCGTAAAGCTGCGGCTAGCGGGAAACAATGAGCAGTTCTTC. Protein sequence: CASSVKLRLAGNNEQFF.

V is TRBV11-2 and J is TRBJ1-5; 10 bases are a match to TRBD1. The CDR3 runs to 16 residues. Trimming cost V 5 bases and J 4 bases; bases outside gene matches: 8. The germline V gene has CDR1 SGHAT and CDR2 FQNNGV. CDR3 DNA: TGTGCCAGCAGCCCCGGGACAGGGGCGAGAAATCAGCCCCAGCATTTT. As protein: CASSPGTGARNQPQHF.